This T cell receptor beta chain was found in a study of molecular identifiers for immune sequencing clone quantification. Whole-study results and caveats: Barcodes shared by identical TCR molecules could lead to underestimated sizes of highly expanded clones. Among roughly 910,000 naive cells, spiked Jurkat TCR RNA from a single cell was reportedly detectable.

This clonotype has a single count. Its antigen remains unknown. Listed TCR primers, together with previously described methods, were used for the bulk TCR libraries. TCRdb itself ran the PCR reads through MiXCR, one entry per CDR3 protein. This table holds around 100,000 distinct CDR3 sequences, 30% to 35% found once. Germline lookup yields CDR1 MNHNY and CDR2 SVGAGI (reference sequence). Trimming removed 2 bases from V and 3 bases from J, with 14 bases in between. This CDR3 has 15 residues. Material: naive CD8+ T cells from blood, with Jurkat cell RNA spiked in. Indicated subset: FACS-sorted CD8+CD4-CCR7+CD45RA+ naive T cells. This clonotype originated in a human donor in good health. Some libraries in this study had Jurkat cell RNA spiked in. This chain uses TRBV6-6 with TRBJ2-7; D might be TRBD2 (6 bases). CDR3 residues: CASSYDSGRNYEQYF. The DNA of the CDR3 is TGTGCCAGCAGTTACGATAGCGGTAGGAACTACGAGCAGTACTTC.